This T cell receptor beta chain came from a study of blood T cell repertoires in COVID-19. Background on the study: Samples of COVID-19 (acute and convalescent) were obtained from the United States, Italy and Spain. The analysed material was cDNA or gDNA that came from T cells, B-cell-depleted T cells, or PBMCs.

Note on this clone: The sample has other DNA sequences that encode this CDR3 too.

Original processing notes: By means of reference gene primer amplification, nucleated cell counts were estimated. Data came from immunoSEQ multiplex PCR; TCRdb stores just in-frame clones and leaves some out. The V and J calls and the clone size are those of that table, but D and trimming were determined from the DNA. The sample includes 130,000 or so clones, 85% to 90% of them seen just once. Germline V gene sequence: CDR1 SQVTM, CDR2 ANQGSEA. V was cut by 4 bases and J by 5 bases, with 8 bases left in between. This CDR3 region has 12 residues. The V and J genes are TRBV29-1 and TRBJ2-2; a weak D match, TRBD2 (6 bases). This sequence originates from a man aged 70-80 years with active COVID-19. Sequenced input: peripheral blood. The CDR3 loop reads CSVVGSTGELFF. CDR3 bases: TGCAGCGTTGTCGGGAGTACCGGGGAGCTGTTTTTT.